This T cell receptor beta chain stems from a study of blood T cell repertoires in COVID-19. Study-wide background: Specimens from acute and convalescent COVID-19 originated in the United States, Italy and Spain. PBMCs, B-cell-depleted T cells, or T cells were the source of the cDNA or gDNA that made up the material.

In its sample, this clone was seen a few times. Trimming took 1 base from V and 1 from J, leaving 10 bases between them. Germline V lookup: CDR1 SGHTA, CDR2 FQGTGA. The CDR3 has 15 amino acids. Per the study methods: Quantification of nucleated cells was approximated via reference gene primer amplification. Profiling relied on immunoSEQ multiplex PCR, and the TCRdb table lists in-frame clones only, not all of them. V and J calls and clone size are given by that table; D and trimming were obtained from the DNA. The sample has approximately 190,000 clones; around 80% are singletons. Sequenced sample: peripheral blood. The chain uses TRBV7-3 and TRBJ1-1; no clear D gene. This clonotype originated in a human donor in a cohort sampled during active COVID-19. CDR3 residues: CASSLSGSGNTEAFF. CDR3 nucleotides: TGTGCCAGCAGCTTAAGTGGGTCGGGGAACACTGAAGCTTTCTTT.